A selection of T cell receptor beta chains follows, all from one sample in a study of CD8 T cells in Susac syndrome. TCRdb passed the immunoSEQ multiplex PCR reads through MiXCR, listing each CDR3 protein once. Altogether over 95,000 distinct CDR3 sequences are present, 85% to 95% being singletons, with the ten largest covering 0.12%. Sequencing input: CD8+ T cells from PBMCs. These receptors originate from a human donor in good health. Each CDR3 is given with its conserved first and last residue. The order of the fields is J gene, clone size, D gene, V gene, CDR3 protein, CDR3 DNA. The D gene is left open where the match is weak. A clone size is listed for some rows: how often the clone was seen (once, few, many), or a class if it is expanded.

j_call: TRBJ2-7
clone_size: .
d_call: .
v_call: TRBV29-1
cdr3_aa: CSVEVSNTYEQYF
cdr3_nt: TGCAGCGTTGAAGTGTCCAATACCTACGAGCAGTACTTC

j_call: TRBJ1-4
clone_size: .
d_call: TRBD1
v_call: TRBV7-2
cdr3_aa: CASSLSGTDIEAVFF
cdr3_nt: TGTGCCAGCAGCCTCTCCGGGACAGACATTGAGGCGGTGTTTTTT

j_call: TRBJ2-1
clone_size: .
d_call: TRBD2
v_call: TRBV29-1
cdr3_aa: CSVRRLAGGHADNEQFF
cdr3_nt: TGCAGCGTCCGCCGACTAGCGGGAGGCCACGCCGACAATGAGCAGTTCTTC

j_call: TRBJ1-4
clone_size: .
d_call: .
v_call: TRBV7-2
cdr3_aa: CASSLTQGSATNEKLFF
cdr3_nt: TGTGCCAGCAGCCTAACCCAGGGGAGTGCAACTAATGAAAAACTGTTTTTT

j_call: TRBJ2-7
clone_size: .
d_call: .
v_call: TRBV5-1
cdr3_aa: CASSLEVQGSSYEQYF
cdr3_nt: TGCGCCAGCAGCTTGGAAGTCCAGGGAAGCTCCTACGAGCAGTACTTC

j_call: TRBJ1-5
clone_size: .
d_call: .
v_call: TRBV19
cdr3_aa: CASIPPGGSGQPQHF
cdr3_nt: TGTGCCAGTATTCCACCGGGTGGGTCGGGCCAGCCCCAGCATTTT

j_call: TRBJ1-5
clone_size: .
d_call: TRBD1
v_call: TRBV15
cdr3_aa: CATSRPRGGSNQPQHF
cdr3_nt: TGTGCCACCAGCAGGCCCAGGGGGGGGAGCAATCAGCCCCAGCATTTT

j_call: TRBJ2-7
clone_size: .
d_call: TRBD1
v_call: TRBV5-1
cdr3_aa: CASSSGTGLYEQYF
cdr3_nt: TGCGCCAGCAGCAGCGGGACAGGGCTGTACGAGCAGTACTTC

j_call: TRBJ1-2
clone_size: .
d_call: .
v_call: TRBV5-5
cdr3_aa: CASSEKTPGLRDYGYTF
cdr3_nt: TGTGCCAGCAGCGAAAAAACACCGGGTCTCCGGGATTATGGCTACACCTTC

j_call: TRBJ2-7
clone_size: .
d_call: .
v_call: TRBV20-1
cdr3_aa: CSAEGITYEQYF
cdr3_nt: TGCAGTGCGGAGGGGATAACCTACGAGCAGTACTTC

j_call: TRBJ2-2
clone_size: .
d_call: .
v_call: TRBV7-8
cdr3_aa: CASSTSGGSAGELFF
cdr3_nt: .

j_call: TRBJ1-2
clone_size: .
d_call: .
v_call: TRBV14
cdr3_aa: CASSQVVVRGSYGYTF
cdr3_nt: TGTGCCAGCAGCCAAGTTGTGGTGAGGGGATCTTATGGCTACACCTTC

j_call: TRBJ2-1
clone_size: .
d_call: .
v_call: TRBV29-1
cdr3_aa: CSVEDDESVGYDEQFF
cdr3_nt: TGCAGCGTTGAAGATGACGAGAGCGTTGGCTACGATGAGCAGTTCTTC

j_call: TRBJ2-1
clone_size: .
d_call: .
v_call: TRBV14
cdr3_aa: CASSQGQGRNNEQFF
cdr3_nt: TGTGCCAGCAGCCAAGGGCAGGGCCGCAACAATGAGCAGTTCTTC

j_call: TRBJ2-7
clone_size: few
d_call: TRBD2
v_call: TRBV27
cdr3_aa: CVTSGRVDEQYF
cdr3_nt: TGTGTCACAAGCGGGAGGGTTGACGAGCAGTACTTC

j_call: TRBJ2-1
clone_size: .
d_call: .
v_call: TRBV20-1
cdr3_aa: CSAMYPGRHNEQFF
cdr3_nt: TGCAGTGCCATGTACCCCGGACGCCACAATGAGCAGTTCTTC

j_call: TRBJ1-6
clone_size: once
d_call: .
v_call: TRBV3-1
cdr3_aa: CASSQAGGPGAGSPLHF
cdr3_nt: TGTGCCAGCAGCCAAGCTGGAGGCCCGGGGGCGGGCTCACCCCTCCACTTT

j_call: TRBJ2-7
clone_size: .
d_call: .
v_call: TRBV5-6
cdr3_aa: CASSLADYEQYF
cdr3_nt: TGTGCCAGCAGCTTGGCAGATTACGAGCAGTACTTC

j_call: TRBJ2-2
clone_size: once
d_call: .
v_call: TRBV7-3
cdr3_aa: CASSSRGGSNTGELFF
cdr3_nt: TGTGCCAGCAGCTCTAGGGGGGGATCGAACACCGGGGAGCTGTTTTTT

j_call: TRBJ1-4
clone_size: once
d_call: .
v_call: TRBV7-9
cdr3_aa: CASSLGGLDEKLFF
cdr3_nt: TGTGCCAGCAGCTTAGGGGGGCTTGACGAAAAACTGTTTTTT

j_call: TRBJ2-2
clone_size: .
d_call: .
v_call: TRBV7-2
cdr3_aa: CASRKGVSDTGELFF
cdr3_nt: TGTGCCAGCAGAAAAGGGGTTTCGGACACCGGGGAGCTGTTTTTT

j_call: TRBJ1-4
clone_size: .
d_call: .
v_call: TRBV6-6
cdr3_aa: CASSYSPGPDEKLFF
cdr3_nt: TGTGCCAGCAGTTACTCCCCGGGTCCCGATGAAAAACTGTTTTTT

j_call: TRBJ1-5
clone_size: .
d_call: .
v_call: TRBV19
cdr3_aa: CASSIAIEGQPQHF
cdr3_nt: TGTGCCAGTAGTATTGCTATTGAAGGTCAGCCCCAGCATTTT

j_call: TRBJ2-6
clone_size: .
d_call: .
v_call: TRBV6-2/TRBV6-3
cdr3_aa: CASSYRGSVSGANVLTF
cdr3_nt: TGTGCCAGCAGTTATCGGGGGAGCGTCTCTGGGGCCAACGTCCTGACTTTC

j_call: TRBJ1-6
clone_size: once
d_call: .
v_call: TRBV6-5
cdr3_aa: CASSSTARPLHF
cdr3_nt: TGTGCCAGCAGCTCTACAGCTCGACCCCTCCACTTT

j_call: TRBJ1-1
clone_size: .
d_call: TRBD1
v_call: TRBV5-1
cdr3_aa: CASSSRQGDTEAFF
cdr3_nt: TGCGCCAGCAGCTCCAGGCAGGGGGACACTGAAGCTTTCTTT

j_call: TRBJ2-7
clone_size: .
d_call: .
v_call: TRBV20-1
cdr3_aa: CSAGPQGHEQYF
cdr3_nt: TGCAGTGCTGGCCCCCAGGGGCACGAGCAGTACTTC

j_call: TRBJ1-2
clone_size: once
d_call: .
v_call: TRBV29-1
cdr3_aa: CSVLEGRGYTF
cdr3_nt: TGCAGCGTTTTGGAGGGACGGGGCTACACCTTC

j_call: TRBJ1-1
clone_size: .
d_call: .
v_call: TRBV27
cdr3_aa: CASSLRGGGAEAFF
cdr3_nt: TGTGCCAGCAGCCTCAGGGGCGGCGGGGCTGAAGCTTTCTTT

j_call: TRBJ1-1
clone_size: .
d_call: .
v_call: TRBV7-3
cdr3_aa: CASSPGRGRSYMNTEAFF
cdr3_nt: TGTGCCAGCAGCCCAGGTAGGGGCAGGTCGTACATGAACACTGAAGCTTTCTTT

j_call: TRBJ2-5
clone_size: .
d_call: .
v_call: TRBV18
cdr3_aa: CASSPSSGETQYF
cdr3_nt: TGTGCCAGCTCACCATCTTCCGGAGAGACCCAGTACTTC

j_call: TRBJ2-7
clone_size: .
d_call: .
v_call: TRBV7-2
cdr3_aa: CASSNRNEQYF
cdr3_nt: TGTGCCAGCAGTAATAGAAACGAGCAGTACTTC

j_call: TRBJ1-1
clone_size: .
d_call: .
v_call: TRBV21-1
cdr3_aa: CASSKDPDMNTEAFF
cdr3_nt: TGTGCCAGCAGCAAAGACCCGGATATGAACACTGAAGCTTTCTTT

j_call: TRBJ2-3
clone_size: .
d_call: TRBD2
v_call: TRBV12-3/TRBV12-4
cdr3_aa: CASSHSGLAVELGTDTQYF
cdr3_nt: TGTGCCAGCAGTCATAGCGGGCTAGCGGTCGAGTTGGGCACAGATACGCAGTATTTT

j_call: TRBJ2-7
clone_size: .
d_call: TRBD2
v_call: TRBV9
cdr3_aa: CASSSGGGLANDEQYF
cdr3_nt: TGTGCCAGCAGCTCAGGAGGGGGACTAGCTAACGACGAGCAGTACTTC